The 27 T cell receptor beta chains listed next were all sequenced from one sample in a study of beta chain features in type 1 diabetes listed by TCRdb under 2018. The investigation overall reported the following: A moderate but significant shortening of TCRB CDR3 length was observed in type 1 diabetes patients in all four CD4+ subsets.

What these receptors recognize is not known. Library method: the immunoSEQ multiplex PCR assay. All of the isolated RNA was reverse transcribed with the High Capacity cDNA Reverse Transcription Kit, so expressed TCRB transcripts were sequenced. What TCRdb holds here is the immuneACCESS table cut down to in-frame rearrangements. Part of the clones is not present; checked against another copy, under half of the missing clones reflect an unresolved V gene, and the others are unexplained. This sample comprises about 650,000 clones, around 11% of them detected only once. The top ten constitute approximately 0.11% of the sample. Sequenced material: naive CD4+ T cells from blood. The cell subset or site label on this specimen signifies: true naive CD4+ T cells. These receptors were obtained from a man in his thirties or forties with type 1 diabetes.

This clone was detected only a few times. V usage is TRBV4-2 and J usage is TRBJ2-1, with a possible D match to TRBD1 (6 bases). Germline V lookup: CDR1 LGHNA, CDR2 YNFKEQ. V lost 1 base, J lost 6 bases, and 16 bases lay in between. The CDR3 extends over 16 amino acids. The CDR3 region has the DNA TGTGCCAGCAGCCAAGGCGCGGCAGGGGTTCCCAATGAGCAGTTCTTC. Protein sequence: CASSQGAAGVPNEQFF.

The V call is TRBV7-2, the J call TRBJ2-3, with D perhaps being TRBD1 or TRBD2 (7 bases each). Germline CDR1 reads SGHTA; CDR2 reads FQGNSA. V was cut by 5 bases and J by 3 bases, with 18 bases left in between. This CDR3 region has 16 residues. Written as DNA, the CDR3 is TGTGCCAGCAGCCGAGAGGGAGGGGGCTGGACAGATACGCAGTATTTT. It is translated as CASSREGGGWTDTQYF.

The table lists this clone with a few counts. The chain uses TRBV6-5 and TRBJ2-2; 8 nucleotides line up with TRBD1. The germline gives CDR1 MNHEY, CDR2 SVGAGI. J gave up 4 bases and V 5 bases, and 6 bases lay outside the gene matches. The CDR3 spans 15 residues. CDR3 sequence: CASSPGTGRTGELFF. The DNA of the CDR3 is TGTGCCAGCAGTCCGGGGACAGGACGCACCGGGGAGCTGTTTTTT.

The V call is TRBV23-1, the J call TRBJ1-5; 7 bases match TRBD1. TRBV23-1 is noted as an ORF with a role that remains uncertain. V was clipped by 3 bases and J by 4 bases; unmatched bases: 6. The CDR3 has 15 residues. The CDR3 DNA reads TGCGCCAGCAGTCACCGGGACAGACGGAATCAGCCCCAGCATTTT. This codes for CASSHRDRRNQPQHF.

In this sample, this clone turned up a few times. The CDR3 here is CASNQGYYGYTF. The CDR3, as DNA: TGTGCCAGCAATCAGGGGTACTATGGCTACACCTTC. The chain employs TRBV2 and TRBJ1-2, with TRBD1 as a possible D gene (6 bases). Looked up from germline, CDR1 is SNHLY and CDR2 is FYNNEI. The V gene lost 7 bases and the J gene lost 3 bases, with 9 bases spanning the gap. The length of the CDR3 is 12 residues.

This clone was detected only a few times. The chain links TRBV29-1 to TRBJ1-3; D call uncertain. CDR1 and CDR2 from the germline V gene are SQVTM and ANQGSEA. The germline V and J ends were trimmed by 5 bases and 1 base, with 9 bases remaining between them. This CDR3 has 13 residues. The CDR3 here is CSVSVSSGNTIYF. The CDR3 bases are TGCAGCGTTTCTGTGTCGTCTGGAAACACCATATATTTT. The variable domain in full, completed from reference TRBV29-1 and TRBJ1-3, reads SAVISQKPSRDICQRGTSLTIQCQVDSQVTMMFWYRQQPGQSLTLIATANQGSEATYESGFVIDKFPISRPNLTFSTLTVSNMSPEDSSIYLCSVSVSSGNTIYFGEGSWLTVV.

This clone turned up a few times. V gene TRBV30 combines with J gene TRBJ2-7; D remains ambiguous. V was clipped by 1 base and J by 8 bases, with 6 bases between them. In germline, CDR1 is GTSNPN, CDR2 SVGIG (reference sequence). The CDR3 consists of 10 residues. In DNA form, the CDR3 reads TGTGCCTGGAGTGGGCAGCAGCAGTACTTC. Protein sequence: CAWSGQQQYF. Complete variable domain (other parts from reference TRBV30 and TRBJ2-7): SQTIHQWPATLVQPVGSPLSLECTVEGTSNPNLYWYRQAAGRGLQLLFYSVGIGQISSEVPQNLSASRPQDRQFILSSKKLLLSDSGFYLCAWSGQQQYFGPGTRLTVT.

This clone was seen a handful of times. J is TRBJ2-5 and V is TRBV7-2; 12 positions match TRBD2. J was trimmed by 5 bases and V by 7 bases; bases with no gene match: 8. CDR1 is SGHTA and CDR2 is FQGNSA in the germline V gene. The CDR3 totals 15 residues. CDR3 region: CASIPLAGGGETQYF. The CDR3, as DNA: TGTGCCAGCATCCCACTAGCGGGGGGCGGGGAGACCCAGTACTTC.

There are a few counts of this clone. This chain uses TRBV5-6 with TRBJ2-1; 9 bases line up with TRBD1. The junction had 6 bases not matched to a gene; V was cut back by 4 bases and J by 7 bases. This CDR3 is 14 amino acids long. Germline assignment: CDR1 SGHDT and CDR2 YYEEEE. Here the CDR3 DNA reads TGTGCCAGCAGCAAAGGACAGGGGATGAATGAGCAGTTCTTC. Its protein is CASSKGQGMNEQFF.

About this clone: The same CDR3 arises from other DNA sequences in this sample as well. The chain is built from TRBV5-1 and TRBJ1-2, with D unclear. Germline values: CDR1 SGHRS, CDR2 YFSETQ. V shed 3 bases and J shed 2 bases, with 5 bases lying between them. This CDR3 region has 12 residues. DNA for the CDR3: TGCGCCAGCAGCTCCACGAACTATGGCTACACCTTC. It codes for CASSSTNYGYTF.

The chain couples TRBV4-1 to TRBJ1-4; 7 bases map to TRBD1. CDR3 length equals 14 residues. The V and J ends lost 0 bases and 8 bases, in that order; junction bases with no gene match: 3. The germline V gene encodes CDR1 MGHRA and CDR2 YSYEKL. The CDR3 DNA reads as TGCGCCAGCAGCCAAGAACAGGGGCAGGAAAAACTGTTTTTT. Translating it yields CASSQEQGQEKLFF.

This clone turned up a few times. The J gene is TRBJ2-3, the V gene TRBV29-1; 8 bases fit TRBD1. Germline V gives CDR1 SQVTM, CDR2 ANQGSEA. V lost 4 bases, J lost 5 bases, and 5 bases stayed unmatched. This CDR3 region has 13 residues. The CDR3 reads CSVGDRGRDTQYF. CDR3 nucleotide sequence: TGCAGCGTTGGTGACAGGGGTAGAGATACGCAGTATTTT.

A remark on this clone: A junction end diverges from the germline sequence, so it may reflect a read error. The chain uses TRBV7-9 and TRBJ1-1; possibly TRBD1 for D (5 bases). The CDR3 is made up of 16 amino acids. The germline CDR1 and CDR2 sequences are SEHNR and FQNEAQ (reference sequence). The DNA of the CDR3 is TGTGCCAGCAGCCTAGCTCCAGGGCCTATGAACACTGAAGCTTTCTTT. Its protein product is CASSLAPGPMNTEAFF.

This clone has only a few counts. The chain employs TRBV5-1 and TRBJ2-1; D tentatively fits TRBD1 or TRBD2 (5 bases each). Germline loops: CDR1 SGHRS, CDR2 YFSETQ. This CDR3 contains 14 residues. The V and J ends lost 2 bases and 10 bases respectively, with 16 bases between them. CDR3 region: CASSFGTGIWEQFF. The DNA of the CDR3 is TGCGCCAGCAGCTTCGGGACCGGGATATGGGAGCAGTTCTTC.

This chain links TRBV7-3 with TRBJ2-3; TRBD2 aligns across 8 bases. Germline CDR1 and CDR2: SGHTA and FQGTGA. This CDR3 comprises 14 residues. V shed 4 bases and J 3 bases; nucleotides not matched to a gene: 3. The CDR3 loop reads CASSSSGQTDTQYF. For the CDR3, the DNA is TGTGCCAGCAGCTCTAGCGGGCAAACAGATACGCAGTATTTT.

A few counts support this clone. The rearrangement links TRBV18 to TRBJ1-1; D is uncertain. The CDR3 contains 11 residues. Between the trimmed V and J ends, which lost 4 bases and 6 bases, there was a span of 6 bases. Looked up from germline, CDR1 is KGHSH and CDR2 is LQKENI. CDR3 region: CASSRRPEAFF. The CDR3 region has the DNA TGTGCCAGCTCACGCCGACCTGAAGCTTTCTTT.

This clone was counted only a few times. V gene TRBV19 combines with J gene TRBJ1-5; D uncertain. CDR1 is LNHDA, CDR2 SQIVND, per germline (reference sequence). The V and J ends lost 5 bases and 2 bases respectively, with 13 bases between them. This CDR3 has 15 residues. This CDR3 reads CASSYSGKGNQPQHF. The DNA for the CDR3 is TGTGCCAGTAGTTACTCCGGGAAAGGCAATCAGCCCCAGCATTTT.

The chain joins TRBV11-2 to TRBJ2-7, with 10 positions matching TRBD1. The V and J ends lost 2 bases and 4 bases, in that order; junction bases with no gene match: 5. CDR3 length equals 15 residues. CDR1 SGHAT and CDR2 FQNNGV come from the germline V gene. The CDR3 is CASSLQRTGGYEQYF. The CDR3 DNA is TGTGCCAGCAGCTTACAAAGGACAGGGGGTTACGAGCAGTACTTC.

The sample holds a few counts of this clone. The rearrangement links TRBV7-9 to TRBJ2-7; the D gene is possibly TRBD2 (6 bases). V shed 8 bases and J shed 2 bases, with 13 bases lying between them. This CDR3 contains 13 residues. Germline-derived CDR1 and CDR2 are SEHNR and FQNEAQ (reference sequence). This CDR3 is CASGGDGTYEQYF. The CDR3 bases are TGTGCCAGCGGAGGGGACGGTACCTACGAGCAGTACTTC.

This clone was counted only a few times. V gene TRBV12-5 combines with J gene TRBJ2-7; D not resolved. The CDR3 is 11 amino acids. Trimming left V 0 bases short and J 4 bases short, with 1 base between. Germline loops: CDR1 LGHNT, CDR2 FRNRAP. The CDR3 DNA follows: TGTGCTAGTGGTTTGGTATACGAGCAGTACTTC. Translated: CASGLVYEQYF. Full variable domain (outside the CDR3, taken from reference TRBV12-5 and TRBJ2-7): DARVTQTPRHKVTEMGQEVTMRCQPILGHNTVFWYRQTMMQGLELLAYFRNRAPLDDSGMPKDRFSAEMPDATLATLKIQPSEPRDSAVYFCASGLVYEQYFGPGTRLTVT.

This clone has only a few counts. The chain is built from TRBV10-3 and TRBJ2-3; D might be TRBD1 (6 bases). The V and J ends lost 6 bases and 0 bases respectively, with 10 bases between them. The CDR3 totals 14 residues. Per germline, CDR1 ENHRY and CDR2 SYGVKD. This chain's CDR3 is CAISGQISTDTQYF. DNA for the CDR3: TGTGCCATCAGCGGACAGATAAGCACAGATACGCAGTATTTT.

The V gene is TRBV5-1, the J gene TRBJ2-4; 9 nucleotides align to TRBD1. The junction had 6 bases not matched to a gene; V was cut back by 4 bases and J by 1 base. Germline V gives CDR1 SGHRS, CDR2 YFSETQ. The CDR3 runs 16 residues. CDR3: CASSHGQGKAKNIQYF. CDR3 nucleotides: TGCGCCAGCAGCCACGGACAGGGGAAGGCCAAAAACATTCAGTACTTC.

In its sample, this clone was seen a few times. This chain's CDR3 is CASRDGIEAFF. The CDR3 region has the DNA TGTGCCAGCAGGGATGGGATTGAAGCTTTCTTT. This chain connects TRBV6-1 to TRBJ1-1; no clear D. CDR3 length: 11 residues. From germline, CDR1 is MNHNS and CDR2 SASEGT. V lost 6 bases, J lost 7 bases, and 9 bases lay in between.

The gene calls are TRBV7-2 and TRBJ1-5; tentatively, D is TRBD1 (5 bases). This CDR3 has 14 amino acids. Trimming left V 5 bases short and J 5 bases short, with 13 bases between. CDR1 and CDR2 (germline): SGHTA, FQGNSA. CDR3 coding DNA: TGTGCCAGCAGCCCAGGAGTAGGGGATCAGCCCCAGCATTTT. Translating it yields CASSPGVGDQPQHF.

The V and J genes are TRBV7-2 and TRBJ2-2; possible D gene TRBD2, 5 bases. Germline CDR1 is SGHTA and CDR2 is FQGNSA. V was clipped by 6 bases and J by 1 base, with 12 bases between them. This CDR3 spans 15 amino acids. The CDR3 coding sequence is TGTGCCAGCAGAGTATGGACTCTGAACACCGGGGAGCTGTTTTTT. Its protein is CASRVWTLNTGELFF.

This clone showed up just a few times. The chain employs TRBV7-2 and TRBJ2-3, with D uncertain. V was cut by 3 bases and J by 6 bases, with 13 bases left in between. The CDR3 is 14 residues long. The germline V gene encodes CDR1 SGHTA and CDR2 FQGNSA. The CDR3 DNA follows: TGTGCCAGCAGCTTGTCGGGCTGGCTTGATACGCAGTATTTT. It codes for CASSLSGWLDTQYF.

In its sample, this clone was seen a few times. The chain has TRBV6-5 and TRBJ2-2; TRBD2 might be the D (6 bases). Germline lookup yields CDR1 MNHEY and CDR2 SVGAGI. Trimming pared 0 bases from V and 2 bases from J, leaving 10 bases between. There are 16 residues in the CDR3. The CDR3 DNA is TGTGCCAGCAGTTACTCCGCTAGCGCTAACACCGGGGAGCTGTTTTTT. Protein product: CASSYSASANTGELFF.